Listed below are T cell receptor beta chains from one sample, sequenced in a study of beta chain features in type 1 diabetes. Sequencing used immunoSEQ multiplex PCR; TCRdb keeps in-frame clones, though not all of them. The table includes 600,000 to 750,000 clones, roughly 12% detected once. Material: naive CD4+ T cells from blood. The receptors here all came from a young man with type 1 diabetes. Each CDR3 is given with its conserved first and last residue. A D gene is named only where the DNA matches it firmly. The size of a clone is reported for some rows only, either as once, few or many, or as a class for expanded clones.

clone size	V gene	J gene	D gene	CDR3 DNA	CDR3 protein
few	TRBV9	TRBJ2-7	.	TGTGCCAGCAGCTTATCGAGCAGCGGCTCCTACGAGCAGTACTTC	CASSLSSSGSYEQYF
.	TRBV18	TRBJ2-3	.	TGTGCCAGCTCACCACCGGGGTCAGATACGCAGTATTTT	CASSPPGSDTQYF
few	TRBV5-1	TRBJ1-5	.	TGCGCCAGCAGCTTGTATGGGGGGCCGGATAGCAATCAGCCCCAGCATTTT	CASSLYGGPDSNQPQHF
.	TRBV5-4	TRBJ2-3	.	TGTGCCAGCAGCCCCGGAGGGGACACTAGCACAGATACGCAGTATTTT	CASSPGGDTSTDTQYF
few	TRBV7-2	TRBJ2-5	.	TGTGCCAGCAGCTTACCCAGCGGGGAGACCCAGTACTTC	CASSLPSGETQYF
.	TRBV5-4	TRBJ2-2	.	TGTGCCAGCAGCTTGGTTAACACCGGGGAGCTGTTTTTT	CASSLVNTGELFF
.	TRBV7-2	TRBJ2-3	TRBD1	TGTGCCAGCAGCTTACGACAGGGGTCGCCCACAGATACGCAGTATTTT	CASSLRQGSPTDTQYF
few	TRBV7-9	TRBJ2-3	TRBD2	TGTGCCAGCAGCTTGGGTACTAGCGGGGTTTCAGATACGCAGTATTTT	CASSLGTSGVSDTQYF
few	TRBV25-1	TRBJ2-3	TRBD2	TGTGCCAGCAGTGAATCAGAGCTAGCGGGGTGGCCAGATACGCAGTATTTT	CASSESELAGWPDTQYF
.	TRBV10-3	TRBJ1-5	.	TGTGCCACCCAGGGATTGGGTCAGCCCCAGCATTTT	CATQGLGQPQHF
few	TRBV30	TRBJ2-2	.	TGTGCCTGGAGGAGTAGGGCAACGAACACCGGGGAGCTGTTTTTT	CAWRSRATNTGELFF
few	TRBV15	TRBJ2-5	.	TGTGCCACCAGCAGAGAGGGGAATCAAGAGACCCAGTACTTC	CATSREGNQETQYF
few	TRBV5-1	TRBJ2-2	.	TGCGCCAGCAGCGACAGGAACACGAACACCGGGGAGCTGTTTTTT	CASSDRNTNTGELFF
.	TRBV7-9	TRBJ1-5	.	TGTGCCAGCAGCTGGGGACGGATAAATCAGCCCCAGCATTTT	CASSWGRINQPQHF
.	TRBV6-5	TRBJ1-6	.	TGTGCCAGCAGTAAGATGGATTCACCCCTCCACTTT	CASSKMDSPLHF
.	TRBV7-2	TRBJ1-2	TRBD1	TGTGCCAGCAGAGGACCGGCAGGGGGCTCAGGCTACACCTTC	CASRGPAGGSGYTF
.	TRBV28	TRBJ1-5	.	TGTGCCAGCAGTCGGACGGACGGGCAGCCCCAGCATTTT	CASSRTDGQPQHF
few	TRBV6-1	TRBJ2-6	.	TGTGCCACCCTTAGCGCTGGGGCCAACGTCCTGACTTTC	CATLSAGANVLTF
few	TRBV29-1	TRBJ1-2	.	TGCAGCGTTGAGCCCGGGAATAACTATGGCTACACCTTC	CSVEPGNNYGYTF
.	TRBV7-2	TRBJ2-7	TRBD1	TGTGCCAGCAGCTTAGGTGGACAGGGTACCTACGAGCAGTACTTC	CASSLGGQGTYEQYF
few	TRBV4-1	TRBJ1-2	TRBD1	TGCGCCAGCAGCCAGGAACCGACAGGGAACTATGGCTACACCTTC	CASSQEPTGNYGYTF
.	TRBV7-2	TRBJ2-3	TRBD2	TGTGCCAGCGGAAGCGGGGGCACAACAGATACGCAGTATTTT	CASGSGGTTDTQYF
few	TRBV4-3	TRBJ2-4	.	TGCGCCAGCAGCCAAGACCGTATTCAGTACTTC	CASSQDRIQYF
few	TRBV4-3	TRBJ1-6	.	TGCGCCAGCAGCCAACAGGGATCGGAAACACCCCTCCACTTT	CASSQQGSETPLHF
few	TRBV18	TRBJ2-7	TRBD2	TGTGCCAGCTCACCCCCGGGACTAGCGGCCTACGAGCAGTACTTC	CASSPPGLAAYEQYF
.	TRBV6-1	TRBJ1-5	.	TGTGCCAGCAGTGAAGGTCAGTTTAATCAGCCCCAGCATTTT	CASSEGQFNQPQHF
.	TRBV29-1	TRBJ1-1	.	TGCAGCGTTGAGGAGACGAACACTGAAGCTTTCTTT	CSVEETNTEAFF
.	TRBV4-3	TRBJ2-7	TRBD2	TGCGCCAGCAGCCAAGATCTAGCGGGGGGAGGTCTCTACGAGCAGTACTTC	CASSQDLAGGGLYEQYF
.	TRBV28	TRBJ2-2	.	TGTGCCAGCAGTTTAAGTTCAGACAACACCGGGGAGCTGTTTTTT	CASSLSSDNTGELFF
few	TRBV30	TRBJ2-7	TRBD2	TGTGCCTGGAGTGTTACGTACGGGAGGGCGTACTTC	CAWSVTYGRAYF
.	TRBV9	TRBJ2-7	.	TGTGCCAGCAGTTACTCCGCTACGGGACACTACGAGCAGTACTTC	CASSYSATGHYEQYF
.	TRBV11-3	TRBJ2-5	.	TGTGCCAGCAGCTTAGACGCGCGGGTGGAGACCCAGTACTTC	CASSLDARVETQYF
.	TRBV5-6	TRBJ1-4	TRBD1	TGTGCCAGCAGCAGGCGGACAGGGGCCGATGAAAAACTGTTTTTT	CASSRRTGADEKLFF
.	TRBV19	TRBJ1-2	.	TGTGCCAGTACCATGGACAGATTTGCCACGAGCTACACCTTC	CASTMDRFATSYTF
.	TRBV2	TRBJ1-4	.	TGTGCCAGCAGTGATTGGACAGCCGCAACTAATGAAAAACTGTTTTTT	CASSDWTAATNEKLFF
.	TRBV5-1	TRBJ2-3	.	TGCGCCAGCAGCTTGCTACGGCCCCGCACAGATACGCAGTATTTT	CASSLLRPRTDTQYF
.	TRBV6-5	TRBJ1-1	.	TGTGCCAGCAGTGTGGTATCGAACACTGAAGCTTTCTTT	CASSVVSNTEAFF
.	TRBV6-5	TRBJ1-5	.	TGTGCCAGCAGTTCCACAGGTGTAGGCAATCAGCCCCAGCATTTT	CASSSTGVGNQPQHF
.	TRBV6-6	TRBJ2-5	TRBD2	TGTGCCAGCAGAGCGGGAGGAATAGAGACCCAGTACTTC	CASRAGGIETQYF
few	TRBV6-5	TRBJ2-7	TRBD2	TGTGCCAGCAGGCGGACTAGCGGGGTCTACGAGCAGTACTTC	CASRRTSGVYEQYF
few	TRBV6-6	TRBJ1-2	.	TGTGCCAGCAGTTACACCGCTAACTATGGCTACACCTTC	CASSYTANYGYTF
.	TRBV6-5	TRBJ2-7	TRBD1	TGTGCCAGCAGGAGGGACAGGGGAGACGAGCAGTACTTC	CASRRDRGDEQYF
few	TRBV11-2	TRBJ1-5	TRBD1	TGTGCCAGCAGCTTAGGACAGGGAGGTGAGCCCCAGCATTTT	CASSLGQGGEPQHF
.	TRBV9	TRBJ1-2	TRBD1	TGTGCCAGCAGCGCCGAGACAGGGAGTAATTACTATGGCTACACCTTC	CASSAETGSNYYGYTF
few	TRBV4-3	TRBJ1-5	TRBD1	TGCGCCAGCAGCCAAGAACAGGGGTCCTTATGGCCCCAGCATTTT	CASSQEQGSLWPQHF
.	TRBV29-1	TRBJ1-1	TRBD1	TGCAGCGTCGACCCGGGACAGGGAGTCGAAGCTTTCTTT	CSVDPGQGVEAFF
.	TRBV7-9	TRBJ1-5	.	TGTGCCAGCAGCTTAGAGGGGGGGCAAAGCCAGCCCCAGCATTTT	CASSLEGGQSQPQHF
few	TRBV4-3	TRBJ2-7	TRBD2	TGCGCCAGCAGCCAAGATCGCGGGGGGCCTCCCTACGAGCAGTACTTC	CASSQDRGGPPYEQYF
.	TRBV19	TRBJ1-1	TRBD1	TGTGCCAGTAGTACCGGACAGGTGAACACTGAAGCTTTCTTT	CASSTGQVNTEAFF
.	TRBV9	TRBJ1-2	.	TGTGCCAGCAGCTTACCTAGGGGAGGAGGCGGCTACACCTTC	CASSLPRGGGGYTF
.	TRBV29-1	TRBJ2-1	.	TGCAGCGTTGTTCCGGGCAACAATGAGCAGTTCTTC	CSVVPGNNEQFF
.	TRBV6-5	TRBJ1-2	.	TGTGCCAGCAGTTACCTCGAGGGACGCCGGCCCTATCGCTACACCTTC	CASSYLEGRRPYRYTF
.	TRBV7-2	TRBJ1-5	.	TGTGCCAGCACCACAGATAGCAATCAGCCCCAGCATTTT	CASTTDSNQPQHF
.	TRBV4-3	TRBJ1-3	.	TGCGCCAGCAGCCAAGACCACAGACGGAACTCTGGAAACACCATATATTTT	CASSQDHRRNSGNTIYF
.	TRBV6-1	TRBJ2-7	.	TGTGCCAGCAGCCGACAGGTAGCCTACGAGCAGTACTTC	CASSRQVAYEQYF
.	TRBV7-9	TRBJ1-1	.	TGTGCCAGCAGCTCAAAGGGGGGCACTGAAGCTTTCTTT	CASSSKGGTEAFF
.	TRBV6-5	TRBJ2-5	TRBD1	TGTGCCAGCAGTTACTCGACAGGGAGAGAGACCCAGTACTTC	CASSYSTGRETQYF